Presented here are 22 T cell receptor beta chains from one specimen sequenced in a study of radiotherapy plus CTLA-4 blockade in lung cancer. Using immunoSEQ multiplex PCR, the repertoire was profiled, and TCRdb retains in-frame clones only, with some absent. Of just under 60,000 clones in the sample, around 80% were seen once. The source material was peripheral blood, sampled from a patient treated with radiotherapy plus ipilimumab. The receptors shown here come from a human donor with non-small cell lung cancer who had a partial response to radiotherapy plus ipilimumab.

The chain recombines TRBV7-9 with TRBJ2-7; 8 bases are a match to TRBD2. This CDR3 contains 14 residues. With 1 base clipped from V and 7 bases from J, the junction kept 6 bases outside the gene matches. CDR1 SEHNR and CDR2 FQNEAQ come from the germline V gene (reference sequence). Written as DNA, the CDR3 is TGTGCCAGCAGCTTAGTGCGGGGGGCGGTTGAGCAGTACTTC. Residues: CASSLVRGAVEQYF.

This clone was counted many times. The V call is TRBV4-3, the J call TRBJ2-3, with 10 bases identical to TRBD2. Germline values: CDR1 LGHNA, CDR2 YSLEER. CDR3 length: 19 amino acids. The V and J ends lost 0 bases and 3 bases, in that order; junction bases with no gene match: 12. The CDR3 DNA reads as TGCGCCAGCAGCCAAGAGAAATATAGCGGGGGGAAGGGGACAGATACGCAGTATTTT. It is translated as CASSQEKYSGGKGTDTQYF.

J is TRBJ2-3 and V is TRBV5-4, with 12 positions matching TRBD2. Trimming at V came to 4 bases and at J to 0 bases, leaving 6 bases not matched to a gene. The CDR3 has 17 residues. Germline CDR1 is SGHNT and CDR2 is YYREEE (reference sequence). The CDR3, as DNA: TGTGCCAGCAGCGCCCGACTAGCGGGGGCTAGCACAGATACGCAGTATTTT. Amino acid sequence: CASSARLAGASTDTQYF.

The CDR3 loop is CASSSPSGGGTDTQYF. CDR3 coding DNA: TGTGCCAGTAGTTCCCCTAGCGGGGGGGGTACAGATACGCAGTATTTT. The J gene is TRBJ2-3, the V gene TRBV19, with 12 nucleotides matching TRBD2. The germline V gene has CDR1 LNHDA and CDR2 SQIVND (reference sequence). The ends lost 5 bases at V and 3 bases at J; junction bases unmatched: 6. The CDR3 runs to 16 residues.

The chain has TRBV7-9 and TRBJ1-1; 7 positions match TRBD1. Germline CDR1 reads SEHNR; CDR2 reads FQNEAQ (reference sequence). The V segment lost 1 base and the J segment 7 bases; nucleotides outside the gene matches: 12. CDR3 length: 16 amino acids. CDR3: CASSLGLGQPRIEAFF. CDR3 coding DNA: TGTGCCAGCAGCTTAGGCCTGGGACAGCCCCGCATTGAAGCTTTCTTT. Full variable domain (rest looked up from reference TRBV7-9 and TRBJ1-1): DTGVSQNPRHKITKRGQNVTFRCDPISEHNRLYWYRQTLGQGPEFLTYFQNEAQLEKSRLLSDRFSAERPKGSFSTLEIQRTEQGDSAMYLCASSLGLGQPRIEAFFGQGTRLTVV.

Only one count was recorded for this clone. This sequence joins TRBV7-2 and TRBJ2-5; TRBD1 matches at 10 bases. The J call could be wrong; TRBJ2-7 is a better fit for the DNA end. Germline lookup yields CDR1 SGHTA and CDR2 FQGNSA. This CDR3 region has 13 residues. CDR3 amino acids: CASSWTGGYEQYF. In DNA form, the CDR3 reads TGTGCCAGCAGCTGGACAGGGGGCTACGAGCAGTACTTC.

This chain links TRBV5-1 with TRBJ2-5; D gene ambiguous. This CDR3 is built from 14 residues. Germline values: CDR1 SGHRS, CDR2 YFSETQ. Trimming shortened V by 4 bases and J by 1 base, and 11 bases separated the two germline ends. In DNA, the CDR3 is TGCGCCAGCAGCGTTGGAACAGTCCAAGAGACCCAGTACTTC. Amino acids: CASSVGTVQETQYF. The full variable domain, in which reference TRBV5-1 and TRBJ2-5 provide the parts outside the CDR3, is KAGVTQTPRYLIKTRGQQVTLSCSPISGHRSVSWYQQTPGQGLQFLFEYFSETQRNKGNFPGRFSGRQFSNSRSEMNVSTLELGDSALYLCASSVGTVQETQYFGPGTRLLVL.

The chain employs TRBV7-9 and TRBJ2-5; D is ambiguous. The CDR3 extends over 14 amino acids. V lost 2 bases to trimming and J lost 1 base, with 8 bases between them. Germline V CDR1 and CDR2: SEHNR, FQNEAQ (reference sequence). CDR3 coding DNA: TGTGCCAGCAGCTTAAACGCAGGCCAAGAGACCCAGTACTTC. It yields the protein CASSLNAGQETQYF.

The rearrangement links TRBV9 to TRBJ2-7, with D perhaps matching TRBD2 (5 bases). V was shortened by 0 bases and J by 6 bases, with 16 bases between the two germline ends. The CDR3 covers 15 residues. Germline lookup yields CDR1 SGDLS and CDR2 YYNGEE. The CDR3 loop reads CASSVETDSASEQYF. The CDR3 bases are TGTGCCAGCAGCGTAGAAACGGACTCGGCCTCCGAGCAGTACTTC.

This CDR3 is CASSLGRVLSQAFF. In nucleotides, the CDR3 is TGTGCCAGCAGCTTGGGGCGGGTTCTAAGTCAAGCTTTCTTT. V and J are TRBV5-5 and TRBJ1-1, with D unclear. The CDR3 runs to 14 residues. V was clipped by 0 bases and J by 9 bases, with 15 bases between them. Germline V CDR1 and CDR2: SGHKS, YYEKEE (reference sequence).

This clone was detected only a few times. Other DNA sequences within the sample encode an identical CDR3. The CDR3 reads CASSKGGQGVSNGYTF. DNA for the CDR3: TGTGCCAGCAGCAAAGGGGGACAGGGCGTTTCAAATGGCTACACCTTC. The V call is TRBV21-1, the J call TRBJ1-2; no check of the table's D call, TRBD1, against the DNA was made. TRBV21-1 is reported as a pseudogene. There are 16 residues in the CDR3.

A few counts support this clone. This chain uses TRBV11-2 with TRBJ1-1; D unclear. V was clipped by 1 base and J by 0 bases, with 12 bases between them. This CDR3 has 16 residues. Germline CDR1 is SGHAT and CDR2 is FQNNGV. This chain's CDR3 is CASSLGGRRLNTEAFF. CDR3 nucleotides: TGTGCCAGCAGCTTAGGAGGGAGGCGCTTGAACACTGAAGCTTTCTTT.

The chain couples TRBV9 to TRBJ1-6; D remains unclear. Germline loops: CDR1 SGDLS, CDR2 YYNGEE. The V gene lost 2 bases and the J gene lost 2 bases, with 5 bases spanning the gap. This CDR3 is 14 amino acids long. CDR3 region: CASSVAAYNSPLHF. DNA for the CDR3: TGTGCCAGCAGCGTGGCAGCCTATAATTCACCCCTCCACTTT.

V gene TRBV7-3 combines with J gene TRBJ2-7, with 10 bases lining up with TRBD1. After removal of 5 bases from V and 5 bases from J, the junction contained 12 bases not matched to a gene. The CDR3 runs 16 residues. In germline, CDR1 is SGHTA, CDR2 FQGTGA. The CDR3 sequence: CASSPQGRDRGDEQYF. CDR3 nucleotide sequence: TGTGCCAGCAGCCCCCAAGGGAGGGACAGGGGCGACGAGCAGTACTTC. The full variable domain, completed using reference TRBV7-3 and TRBJ2-7, is GAGVSQTPSNKVTEKGKYVELRCDPISGHTALYWYRQSLGQGPEFLIYFQGTGAADDSGLPNDRFFAVRPEGSVSTLKIQRTERGDSAVYLCASSPQGRDRGDEQYFGPGTRLTVT.

V gene TRBV19 combines with J gene TRBJ2-7, with D maybe TRBD1 (5 bases). With 2 bases removed from V and 2 bases from J, the gap between germline ends came to 10 bases. This CDR3 contains 14 residues. CDR1 LNHDA and CDR2 SQIVND come from the germline V gene (reference sequence). The chain's CDR3 is CASSIRGPPYEQYF. In DNA, the CDR3 is TGTGCCAGTAGTATAAGGGGTCCACCCTACGAGCAGTACTTC. Based on the CDR3 plus reference TRBV19 and TRBJ2-7, the full variable domain is DGGITQSPKYLFRKEGQNVTLSCEQNLNHDAMYWYRQDPGQGLRLIYYSQIVNDFQKGDIAEGYSVSREKKESFPLTVTSAQKNPTAFYLCASSIRGPPYEQYFGPGTRLTVT.

This clone came up a few times. The chain links TRBV15 to TRBJ2-5; 7 positions agree with TRBD2. V dropped 3 bases and J dropped 2; count of bases not matched to a gene: 6. CDR3 size: 15 residues. Looked up from germline, CDR1 is LNHNV and CDR2 is YYDKDF (reference sequence). The CDR3 here is CATSRGGRAQETQYF. CDR3 nucleotide sequence: TGTGCCACCAGCAGGGGGGGGAGGGCGCAAGAGACCCAGTACTTC.

V usage is TRBV7-9 and J usage is TRBJ2-7; 9 nucleotides match TRBD1. The V gene's germline CDR1 is SEHNR and CDR2 FQNEAQ (reference sequence). The V gene end was trimmed by 7 bases and the J gene end by 6 bases; junction bases not matched to a gene: 7. There are 13 residues in the CDR3. CDR3 nucleotide sequence: TGTGCCAGCACCCATGACAGGGGGGTCGAGCAGTACTTC. The encoded protein is CASTHDRGVEQYF.

V and J are TRBV7-6 and TRBJ1-3; D unresolved. CDR1 is SGHVS, CDR2 FNYEAQ, per germline. Trimming left V 5 bases short and J 9 bases short, with 11 bases between. This CDR3 spans 12 amino acids. CDR3 nucleotides: TGTGCCAGCAGCCACAGTGGAGGCACCATATATTTT. Translating gives CASSHSGGTIYF.

The chain carries TRBV6-4 and TRBJ2-1; 15 bases match TRBD2. J lost 0 bases, V lost 2 bases, and 8 bases had no gene match. In germline, CDR1 is MRHNA, CDR2 SNTAGT. The CDR3 consists of 20 residues. CDR3 loop: CASSDGLGLAGGSSYNEQFF. The CDR3 nucleotides are TGTGCCAGCAGTGACGGGTTGGGACTAGCGGGGGGTAGCTCCTACAATGAGCAGTTCTTC.

This chain links TRBV29-1 with TRBJ1-1; D unclear. V lost 3 bases and J 2 bases, leaving 7 bases between the germline ends. There are 12 residues in the CDR3. From germline, CDR1 is SQVTM and CDR2 ANQGSEA. The CDR3 DNA reads as TGCAGCGTTGACAGACTAAACACTGAAGCTTTCTTT. Encoded protein: CSVDRLNTEAFF.

This chain connects TRBV29-1 to TRBJ1-6; no firm D call. The length of the CDR3 is 13 residues. Trimming removed 8 bases from V and 0 bases from J, with 8 bases in between. CDR1 is SQVTM and CDR2 is ANQGSEA in the germline V gene. DNA of the CDR3: TGCAGCTTGGGAGGCTCCTATAATTCACCCCTCCACTTT. Its translation: CSLGGSYNSPLHF. Based on the CDR3 plus reference TRBV29-1 and TRBJ1-6, the full variable domain is SAVISQKPSRDICQRGTSLTIQCQVDSQVTMMFWYRQQPGQSLTLIATANQGSEATYESGFVIDKFPISRPNLTFSTLTVSNMSPEDSSIYLCSLGGSYNSPLHFGNGTRLTVT.

The genes are TRBV5-6 and TRBJ1-6, with a weak D call TRBD1 (5 bases). Deletions cut 5 bases from V and 8 bases from J, with 11 bases between. This CDR3 has 13 amino acids. Germline values: CDR1 SGHDT, CDR2 YYEEEE. CDR3 sequence reads: CASSDSVDSPLHF. The CDR3 nucleotides read TGTGCCAGCAGTGACAGTGTAGATTCACCCCTCCACTTT.